A selection of T cell receptor beta chains follows, all from one sample in a study of cytomegalovirus exposure and HLA in healthy donors. The method was immunoSEQ multiplex PCR; TCRdb's version includes in-frame clones alone and lacks a portion of them. The table lists about 170,000 clones, roughly four fifths of them singletons, with approximately 2.1% in the top ten. The sequenced material came from PBMCs. These receptors were taken from a woman in her twenties or thirties in good health and CMV-seropositive. Both conserved end residues are trimmed from each CDR3. Some rows mark clone size as missing; the rest say once, few, many or name a class of expanded clone.

TRBV27	TRBJ2-5	NA	ASSPDRGRQETQY
TRBV10-3	TRBJ1-6	NA	AIGETGTAYSPLH
TRBV9	TRBJ2-2	few	ASSVGGSNTGELF
TRBV4-3	TRBJ2-1	many	ASSHMTGVGNEQF
TRBV11-3	TRBJ2-2	NA	ASSLDLPLQGTGELF
TRBV28	TRBJ1-5	NA	ASSLWGLGSQH
TRBV11-2	TRBJ1-4	NA	ASSTGALEKLF
TRBV9	TRBJ2-6	once	ASSVGGPRSGANVLT
TRBV5-6	TRBJ1-1	few	ASSADPTGNTEAF
TRBV19	TRBJ2-7	NA	ASGSGREQY
TRBV27	TRBJ1-2	NA	ASRFGTNYGYT
TRBV19	TRBJ1-5	few	ASSTTGGNQPQH
TRBV5-4	TRBJ1-2	NA	ASSLRGGVSYT
TRBV28	TRBJ1-2	NA	ASRVREMGGYT
TRBV6-4	TRBJ1-1	NA	ASSHGQGTEAF
TRBV19	TRBJ1-1	NA	ASSVQRNTEAF
TRBV18	TRBJ2-7	NA	ASSPLDRVQSEQY
TRBV25-1	TRBJ2-2	NA	ASSEPGTGSAGELF
TRBV29-1	TRBJ1-2	NA	SVVSADRAGYT
TRBV30	TRBJ1-2	NA	AWSLNRANYGYT
TRBV5-1	NA	NA	ASSPELAGGIDEQY
TRBV4-3	TRBJ1-6	NA	ASSQDRQGYSPLH
TRBV6-5	TRBJ2-2	NA	ASSYSVQTGELF
TRBV28	TRBJ2-7	once	ASRRQGSSYEQY
TRBV18	TRBJ1-2	NA	ASSPMIGGQESGYT
TRBV30	TRBJ2-5	NA	AWSAGWEQY
TRBV7-9	TRBJ2-5	few	ASSLSKETQY
TRBV25-1	TRBJ2-7	NA	ASAGQGGTREQY
TRBV19	TRBJ1-1	NA	ASSARGMNTEAF
TRBV6-5	NA	NA	ASRTTGIYEQY
TRBV7-2	TRBJ1-1	few	ASSLSRANTEAF
TRBV5-1	TRBJ1-1	NA	ASSLGPGARTEAF
TRBV5-6	TRBJ1-5	NA	ASSLRTGGLYSNQPQH
TRBV4-3	TRBJ2-7	NA	ASSQDPRDEQY
TRBV10-2	TRBJ1-2	NA	ASSERETGFGYT
TRBV30	TRBJ2-3	NA	AWSAYYTDTQY
TRBV10-3	TRBJ2-1	NA	AISSGQSDNNEQF
TRBV6-1	TRBJ1-1	NA	ASRAGTPNTEAF
TRBV29-1	TRBJ1-1	NA	SVSVDMNTEAF